The text below deals with one T cell receptor (beta chain). The antigen is undetermined. The source of the sample is a study of CD8 T cells in ankylosing spondylitis. General study results and limits: Reported data indicate significant enrichment of disease-linked clones within matched ankylosing spondylitis synovial fluid. Peripheral blood samples showed relatively rare disease-linked clones, and these clones were CD8+. Earlier reports found some motif variants in synovial fluid and blood in reactive arthritis.

V trimming: 5 bases; J trimming: 7 bases; junction bases outside the gene matches: 5. Germline V gives CDR1 SQVTM, CDR2 ANQGSEA. This CDR3 has 12 residues. Quantitative barcoded 5'-RACE was used to prepare TCR beta libraries. TCRdb passed the 5' RACE reads through MiXCR, listing each CDR3 protein once. The top ten hold about 45% of the sample, which has tens of thousands of distinct CDR3 sequences, about 15% seen once. The chain has TRBV29-1 and TRBJ2-1; 7 positions agree with TRBD2. The sequenced sample was blood. The sequence derives from a male donor with ankylosing spondylitis or in good health (not recorded which). Written as DNA, the CDR3 is TGCAGCGTTTCAGGGAGGGCGAATGAGCAGTTCTTC. It is translated as CSVSGRANEQFF.